A single sample is the source of the 29 T cell receptor beta chains below, sequenced in a study of early T cells in non-severe SARS-CoV-2 infection. TCRdb redid the calling of the 5' RACE reads with MiXCR, one entry per CDR3 protein. Of some 71,000 distinct CDR3 sequences listed, roughly 10% are singletons. Sequencing was carried out using whole blood. These receptors originate from an adult who was a healthcare worker with PCR-confirmed SARS-CoV-2 infection or an uninfected control (not recorded which).

At least ten counts were recorded for this clonotype. The rearrangement uses TRBV6-2 or TRBV6-3 and TRBJ1-2; 7 bases are shared with TRBD1. The CDR3 sequence is 14 residues long. Trimming cost V 6 bases and J 0 bases; bases outside gene matches: 4. CDR1 is MNHEY, CDR2 SVGEGT, per germline. CDR3 protein: CASSKTGSNYGYTF. In DNA, the CDR3 is TGTGCCAGCAGCAAGACAGGGTCTAACTATGGCTACACCTTC.

This clonotype was found many times. Mismatch with germline at one junction end may stem from a read error. V is TRBV5-6 and J is TRBJ1-1, with D possibly being TRBD1 (6 bases). The CDR3 runs 12 residues. CDR1 and CDR2 (germline): SGHDT, YYEEEE. CDR3 protein: CASSYQGTGGIF. As DNA, the CDR3 is TGTGCCAGCAGCTACCAGGGGACCGGGGGGATCTTT.

The genes are TRBV6-5 and TRBJ1-1, with TRBD1 matching over 8 bases. V was pared by 5 bases and J by 3 bases, with 8 bases of the junction left unmatched. The CDR3 extends over 15 amino acids. Germline values: CDR1 MNHEY, CDR2 SVGAGI. The CDR3 protein is CASSPSRGRDTEAFF. CDR3 in DNA: TGTGCCAGCAGTCCTAGCAGGGGGCGAGACACTGAAGCTTTCTTT.

This clonotype was seen a handful of times. The chain is built from TRBV30 and TRBJ1-2; tentatively, D is TRBD1 (5 bases). V was shortened by 4 bases and J by 4 bases, with 10 bases between the two germline ends. The germline V gene encodes CDR1 GTSNPN and CDR2 SVGIG (reference sequence). CDR3 length equals 12 residues. DNA of the CDR3: TGTGCCTGGATGGGGGTGGCCTATGGCTACACCTTC. It yields the protein CAWMGVAYGYTF.

The genes are TRBV7-2 and TRBJ2-1, with unresolved D. The length of the CDR3 is 14 residues. Germline V gene lookup returns CDR1 SGHTA and CDR2 FQGNSA. Trimming took 5 bases from V and 4 from J, leaving 12 bases between them. The CDR3 reads CASSPVRVYNEQFF. For the CDR3, the DNA is TGTGCCAGCAGCCCCGTGAGAGTTTACAATGAGCAGTTCTTC.

In its sample, this clonotype was seen a few times. This chain links TRBV4-2 with TRBJ2-1; TRBD2 matches at 7 bases. The CDR3 extends over 17 amino acids. Unmatched junction bases numbered 13, after V lost 0 bases and J lost 8 bases. Germline V gives CDR1 LGHNA, CDR2 YNFKEQ. The CDR3 nucleotides read TGTGCCAGCAGCCAAGATAGGGCTAGCGGCCCGAAAGATGAGCAGTTCTTC. Amino acid sequence: CASSQDRASGPKDEQFF.

The CDR3: CSAQSGYSYNEQFF. In DNA form, the CDR3 reads TGCAGTGCCCAAAGCGGTTACTCCTACAATGAGCAGTTCTTC. V and J are TRBV20-1 and TRBJ2-1; D is possibly TRBD2 (5 bases). CDR1 and CDR2 from the germline V gene are DFQATT and SNEGSKA (reference sequence). Trimming left V 6 bases short and J 0 bases short, with 12 bases between. This CDR3 contains 14 residues.

This clonotype was observed at least ten times. The chain uses TRBV5-1 and TRBJ2-1, with 9 bases identical to TRBD1. Germline CDR1 is SGHRS and CDR2 is YFSETQ. The CDR3 has 15 residues. V lost 4 bases to trimming and J lost 5 bases; unmatched junction nucleotides: 7. The CDR3 reads CASSLIQGADNEQFF. The CDR3 DNA sequence: TGCGCCAGCAGCCTAATACAGGGGGCGGACAATGAGCAGTTCTTC.

This clonotype was detected ten times or more. The chain is built from TRBV7-3 and TRBJ2-3, with D perhaps given as TRBD1 or TRBD2 (5 bases each). The CDR3 contains 14 residues. With 5 bases removed from V and 2 bases from J, the gap between germline ends came to 11 bases. Per germline, CDR1 SGHTA and CDR2 FQGTGA. This chain's CDR3 is CASSPEGYTDTQYF. CDR3 in DNA: TGTGCCAGCAGCCCCGAGGGGTACACAGATACGCAGTATTTT.

This clonotype was counted at least ten times. Here the CDR3 reads CASSTLAGGPNEQFF. Written as DNA, the CDR3 is TGTGCCAGCAGCACATTAGCGGGAGGGCCGAATGAGCAGTTCTTC. V usage is TRBV11-2 and J usage is TRBJ2-1, with TRBD2 matching 11 bases. After removal of 5 bases from V and 7 bases from J, the junction contained 7 bases not matched to a gene. The length of the CDR3 is 15 residues. CDR1 is SGHAT and CDR2 is FQNNGV in the germline V gene.

The chain couples TRBV5-1 to TRBJ1-1; D gene unclear. The CDR3 loop spans 13 amino acids. From germline, CDR1 is SGHRS and CDR2 YFSETQ. V was trimmed by 4 bases and J by 6 bases, leaving 13 bases between them. The CDR3 sequence is CASSPARAAEAFF. CDR3 coding DNA: TGCGCCAGCAGCCCGGCAAGGGCGGCTGAAGCTTTCTTT.

This clonotype was observed a handful of times. The chain carries TRBV5-1 and TRBJ2-2; D gene uncertain. This CDR3 has 15 residues. Germline V lookup: CDR1 SGHRS, CDR2 YFSETQ. Trimming left V 4 bases short and J 0 bases short, with 10 bases between. CDR3 nucleotides: TGCGCCAGCAGCGCCGTAGGAACGAACACCGGGGAGCTGTTTTTT. Translation: CASSAVGTNTGELFF.

This clonotype occurred many times. The J gene is TRBJ1-5, the V gene TRBV2, with D tentatively TRBD1 (5 bases). Trimming pared 8 bases from V and 2 bases from J, leaving 10 bases between. This CDR3 is 13 amino acids long. Germline V CDR1 and CDR2: SNHLY, FYNNEI. CDR3 DNA: TGTGCCAGCCGGGGCTGGGGCAATCAGCCCCAGCATTTT. Its translation is CASRGWGNQPQHF. The whole variable domain, filled in from reference TRBV2 and TRBJ1-5, reads EPEVTQTPSHQVTQMGQEVILRCVPISNHLYFYWYRQILGQKVEFLVSFYNNEISEKSEIFDDQFSVERPDGSNFTLKIRSTKLEDSAMYFCASRGWGNQPQHFGDGTRLSIL.

At least ten counts were recorded for this clonotype. The chain is built from TRBV24-1 and TRBJ2-5; D gene ambiguous. Germline-derived CDR1 and CDR2 are KGHDR and SFDVKD. CDR3 length: 16 amino acids. V was pared by 3 bases and J by 2 bases, with 15 bases between. CDR3: CATSDVLWSGQETQYF. In DNA, the CDR3 is TGTGCCACCAGTGATGTCCTCTGGTCAGGTCAAGAGACCCAGTACTTC.

This clonotype was seen repeatedly, ten times or more. This chain uses TRBV29-1 with TRBJ2-1, with TRBD2 matching over 10 bases. The CDR3 extends over 12 amino acids. Germline CDR1 reads SQVTM; CDR2 reads ANQGSEA. The DNA for the CDR3 is TGCACCTCTAGCGGGAGCGGCGTTGAGCAGTTCTTC. Translation gives CTSSGSGVEQFF.

J is TRBJ1-1 and V is TRBV29-1; possible D gene TRBD1, 6 bases. CDR1 and CDR2 (germline): SQVTM, ANQGSEA. V shed 6 bases and J shed 7 bases, with 18 bases lying between them. The CDR3 covers 13 residues. The CDR3 protein is CSVGGGANFEAFF. The CDR3 coding sequence is TGCAGCGTCGGCGGGGGGGCCAACTTTGAAGCTTTCTTT.

This clonotype was picked up a small number of times. The chain employs TRBV24-1 and TRBJ2-5; 14 nucleotides align to TRBD2. This CDR3 is 18 amino acids long. Germline CDR1 reads KGHDR; CDR2 reads SFDVKD. J gave up 2 bases and V 3 bases, and 7 bases lay outside the gene matches. CDR3 DNA: TGTGCCACCAGTGATGCGGGACTAGCGGGAGCCCCTCAAGAGACCCAGTACTTC. This codes for CATSDAGLAGAPQETQYF.

This clonotype was detected ten times or more. The chain employs TRBV3-1 and TRBJ1-2; D is unclear. The germline V and J ends were trimmed by 2 bases and 0 bases, with 10 bases remaining between them. The CDR3 runs to 15 residues. Germline assignment: CDR1 LGHDT and CDR2 YNNKEL (reference sequence). CDR3 residues: CASSQPDLANYGYTF. CDR3 DNA: TGTGCCAGCAGCCAACCCGACTTAGCTAACTATGGCTACACCTTC.

In its sample, this clonotype was seen a few times. This chain connects TRBV7-9 to TRBJ2-2; D unclear. Germline CDR1 SEHNR, CDR2 FQNEAQ (reference sequence). The CDR3 length is 12 residues. V lost 7 bases and J lost 6, with 9 bases in between. The CDR3 protein is CASTEGAGELFF. The CDR3 bases are TGTGCCAGCACGGAAGGAGCCGGGGAGCTGTTTTTT.

This clonotype was seen repeatedly, ten times or more. The chain couples TRBV29-1 to TRBJ1-2; 8 bases align to TRBD1. The CDR3 covers 12 residues. Germline loops: CDR1 SQVTM, CDR2 ANQGSEA. The V segment lost 7 bases and the J segment 4 bases; nucleotides outside the gene matches: 5. CDR3 residues: CSAKQGVYGYTF. As DNA, the CDR3 is TGCAGCGCCAAACAGGGGGTCTATGGCTACACCTTC.

This clonotype was recorded a few times. The chain joins TRBV5-1 to TRBJ2-2, with a possible D match to TRBD1 (6 bases). Germline assignment: CDR1 SGHRS and CDR2 YFSETQ. The V end was cut by 4 bases, the J end by 5 bases, with 12 bases between. The CDR3 is 14 amino acids. In DNA, the CDR3 is TGCGCCAGCAGCACCGGACAGTTAACCGGGGAGCTGTTTTTT. Translated: CASSTGQLTGELFF.

At least ten counts were recorded for this clonotype. The J gene is TRBJ2-5, the V gene TRBV7-2, with TRBD2 matching 10 bases. CDR1 SGHTA and CDR2 FQGNSA come from the germline V gene. CDR3 length equals 15 residues. After removal of 5 bases from V and 5 bases from J, the junction contained 8 bases not matched to a gene. CDR3 in DNA: TGTGCCAGCAGCCCTAGCGGGGGCCCCTCGGAGACCCAGTACTTC. Protein product: CASSPSGGPSETQYF.

This clonotype was picked up many times. V is TRBV10-2 and J is TRBJ2-7; possibly TRBD2 for D (6 bases). Germline-derived CDR1 and CDR2 are WSHSY and SAAADI. This CDR3 has 14 amino acids. Between the trimmed V and J ends, which lost 8 bases and 0 bases, there was a span of 14 bases. The CDR3 region is CASGEEAFSYEQYF. The CDR3 DNA is TGCGCCAGCGGGGAGGAGGCTTTCTCCTACGAGCAGTACTTC.

V is TRBV6-2 or TRBV6-3 and J is TRBJ2-7; no reliable D call. CDR3 length equals 12 residues. CDR1 MNHEY and CDR2 SVGEGT come from the germline V gene. V dropped 2 bases and J dropped 7 bases, with 9 bases sitting between them. The CDR3 bases are TGTGCCAGCAGTTACGGATGGTTTGAGCAGTACTTC. Amino acid sequence: CASSYGWFEQYF.

This clonotype was recorded a few times. The genes are TRBV25-1 and TRBJ2-3; the D is unclear. CDR1 is MGHDK and CDR2 is SYGVNS in the germline V gene. V lost 3 bases to trimming and J lost 5 bases, with 9 bases between them. The length of the CDR3 is 13 residues. CDR3 nucleotide sequence: TGTGCCAGCAGTGATTCTCCTGTAGATACGCAGTATTTT. This gives the protein CASSDSPVDTQYF. The full variable domain, completed using reference TRBV25-1 and TRBJ2-3, is EADIYQTPRYLVIGTGKKITLECSQTMGHDKMYWYQQDPGMELHLIHYSYGVNSTEKGDLSSESTVSRIRTEHFPLTLESARPSHTSQYLCASSDSPVDTQYFGPGTRLTVL.

Ten or more counts support this clonotype. V is TRBV20-1 and J is TRBJ1-6; 7 bases align to TRBD1. The CDR3 has 13 residues. V gave up 5 bases and J gave up 8 bases; unmatched junction bases: 6. The germline gives CDR1 DFQATT, CDR2 SNEGSKA (reference sequence). CDR3 bases: TGCAGTGCTGCTGACAGGGTCGATTCACCCCTCCACTTT. This sequence encodes CSAADRVDSPLHF.

This clonotype was observed many times. This chain uses TRBV7-9 with TRBJ2-4; no reliable D call. This CDR3 spans 14 amino acids. The germline V gene has CDR1 SEHNR and CDR2 FQNEAQ (reference sequence). The ends were cut back, 4 bases at V and 7 bases at J, with 14 bases in the middle. The chain's CDR3 is CASSSLYDWNIQYF. In DNA form, the CDR3 reads TGTGCCAGCAGCTCCTTATATGATTGGAACATTCAGTACTTC. The complete variable domain, with remaining parts taken from reference TRBV7-9 and TRBJ2-4, reads DTGVSQNPRHKITKRGQNVTFRCDPISEHNRLYWYRQTLGQGPEFLTYFQNEAQLEKSRLLSDRFSAERPKGSFSTLEIQRTEQGDSAMYLCASSSLYDWNIQYFGAGTRLSVL.

This clonotype was counted between two and nine times. V gene TRBV29-1 combines with J gene TRBJ2-7; possible D gene TRBD1, 7 bases. Trimming cost V 3 bases and J 3 bases, with 12 bases left between them. The germline V gene has CDR1 SQVTM and CDR2 ANQGSEA. The CDR3 covers 13 residues. CDR3 sequence (DNA): TGCAGCGTTGAGAATCAGGGGGGCTACGAGCAGTACTTC. Amino acid sequence: CSVENQGGYEQYF.

There are a few counts of this clonotype. The V and J genes are TRBV12-3 or TRBV12-4 and TRBJ2-5; tentatively, D is TRBD2 (5 bases). V lost 5 bases, J lost 4 bases, and 14 bases lay in between. The CDR3 sequence is 14 residues long. The CDR3 protein is CASSGSVRGETQYF. Here the CDR3 DNA reads TGTGCCAGCAGTGGTAGCGTCAGAGGAGAGACCCAGTACTTC.